The TCR beta chain described here comes from a study of CD8+CD57+ T cells in acquired aplastic anemia. To note about this clonotype: What it recognizes is unknown. A junction boundary mismatches the germline segment, possibly from a read error.

According to the study, genomic DNA was the template for TCR beta VDJ and CDR3 profiling. Using its own MiXCR run on the reads, TCRdb lists one record per CDR3 protein. Among a few hundred thousand distinct CDR3 sequences, around 49% were seen once, and the ten largest hold about 20%. It was patients with CD8+CD57+ cell expansion by flow cytometry who were chosen for sequencing. Blood came from patients not yet given any therapy. Study results and limitations: Shared by patients and controls, just under 30 CD8+ CDR3s were abundant in patients.

Germline V lookup: CDR1 LNHDA, CDR2 SQIVND (reference sequence). The CDR3 sequence is 11 residues long. The sequenced material came from sorted CD4+, CD8+, or CD8+CD57+ T cells (not recorded which) from PBMCs. J is TRBJ2-7 and V is TRBV19, with D possibly called TRBD1 or TRBD2 (5 bases each). The origin of this receptor is a human donor with aplastic anemia. Written as DNA, the CDR3 is TGTGCCTGTAGAGGGACCCACGAGCAGTACTTC. Translation: CACRGTHEQYF. The full variable domain, completed using reference TRBV19 and TRBJ2-7, is DGGITQSPKYLFRKEGQNVTLSCEQNLNHDAMYWYRQDPGQGLRLIYYSQIVNDFQKGDIAEGYSVSREKKESFPLTVTSAQKNPTAFYLCACRGTHEQYFGPGTRLTVT.